The rows below give T cell receptor beta chains drawn from one sample of a study of identical twins. A single record per CDR3 protein comes from TCRdb applying MiXCR to the 5' RACE reads. The table lists some 260,000 distinct CDR3 sequences, more than 13% of them singletons. Sequenced: memory (CD45RO+) T cells sorted from blood. These receptors came from a woman aged 18-29 years in good health. The CDR3 runs from the conserved cysteine through the conserved F or W. Fields, in order: V gene, clone size, J gene, D gene, CDR3 DNA, CDR3 protein. D genes are given only for firm matches. Clone size appears in some rows only: once, few, many, or a class for an expanded clone.

>TRBV29-1|-|TRBJ2-1|-
TGCAGCGTTATGGGAGGCGCCTACTTGGATGAGCAGTTCTTC
CSVMGGAYLDEQFF
>TRBV28|-|TRBJ2-1|TRBD1
TGTGCCAGCAGCTCCCCAGCGGGACAGGGATATTTC
CASSSPAGQGYF
>TRBV7-9|many|TRBJ1-1|-
TGTGCCAGCGGACTGGGGGTTTCGGAAGCTTTCTTT
CASGLGVSEAFF
>TRBV5-6|-|TRBJ1-4|TRBD1
TGTGCCAGCAGCTTGTACGGGACAGGGGGTGAAAAACTGTTTTTT
CASSLYGTGGEKLFF
>TRBV5-5|few|TRBJ2-3|-
TGTGCCAGCAGGGAAGGGCGGGCCTTTGATACGCAGTATTTT
CASREGRAFDTQYF
>TRBV3-1|few|TRBJ2-2|-
TGTGCCAGCAGCCAAAAAAGGGGGGCAGCGAACACCGGGGAGCTGTTTTTT
CASSQKRGAANTGELFF
>TRBV25-1|-|TRBJ2-1|-
TGTGCCAGCAATCCCGGGGTTCCCCATGAGCAGTTCTTC
CASNPGVPHEQFF
>TRBV20-1|-|TRBJ2-1|-
TGCAGTACCCGGGGCAATGAGCAGTTCTTC
CSTRGNEQFF
>TRBV5-1|few|TRBJ2-7|-
TGCGCCAGCAGCTTGGAGGGTCCAGGGGCCACCTTTCAGCAGTACTTC
CASSLEGPGATFQQYF
>TRBV28|-|TRBJ2-5|TRBD2
TGTGCCAGCAGTTTCCGATCGGGGGGGGAGACCCAGTACTTC
CASSFRSGGETQYF
>TRBV7-9|many|TRBJ2-7|TRBD1
TGTGCCAGCAGCCCAGGACAGGGCGGAGGGGTTCGGCAGTACTTC
CASSPGQGGGVRQYF
>TRBV9|-|TRBJ2-2|-
TGTGCCAGCAGCTCTTTGGGGATAGGGGCGATCGGGGAGCTGTTTTTT
CASSSLGIGAIGELFF
>TRBV11-2|many|TRBJ2-3|-
TGTGCCAGCAGCTTAGCCGGGGTCACAGATACGCAGTATTTT
CASSLAGVTDTQYF
>TRBV6-5|few|TRBJ1-1|-
TGTGCCAGCAGTCTAGGACTGGCAGCTTTCTTT
CASSLGLAAFF
>TRBV10-3|-|TRBJ2-1|-
TGTGCCATCAGTGAGTCATCGGGGAGCGGGGAGCAGTTCTTC
CAISESSGSGEQFF
>TRBV18|few|TRBJ2-6|-
TGTGCCAGCTCCAATGGTGGTACTGGGGCCAACGTCCTGACTTTC
CASSNGGTGANVLTF
>TRBV20-1|-|TRBJ2-5|TRBD2
TGCTGTGCGATTCTAGCGGGGGGCAGACAAGAGACCCAGTACTTC
CCAILAGGRQETQYF
>TRBV10-3|-|TRBJ2-3|-
TGTGCCACCACACAAAGCGGCGTACTCACAGATACGCAGTATTTT
CATTQSGVLTDTQYF
>TRBV19|-|TRBJ2-7|-
TGTGCCAGTAGTATTTCCTGGAGGGGTTCCTACGAGCAGTACTTC
CASSISWRGSYEQYF
>TRBV20-1|many|TRBJ2-7|TRBD1
TGCAGTGCCCTACATCCAGGGGGATCCTCCTACGAGCAGTACTTC
CSALHPGGSSYEQYF
>TRBV7-2|-|TRBJ2-7|-
TGTGCCAGCAGCTTACGGGCCAGCGCCAGCTCCTACGAGCAGTACTTC
CASSLRASASSYEQYF
>TRBV7-2|few|TRBJ2-1|-
TGTGCCAGCAGCTTGACCCCCCGATCCTACAATGAGCAGTTCTTC
CASSLTPRSYNEQFF
>TRBV6-1|-|TRBJ1-3|-
TGTGCCAGCAGTGAAAGACTTGGAAACACCATATATTTT
CASSERLGNTIYF
>TRBV10-2|few|TRBJ2-5|TRBD2
TGCGCCAGCAGGAGCGGAGCGGGGGGGCGCGAGACCCAGTACTTC
CASRSGAGGRETQYF
>TRBV6-5|few|TRBJ1-2|-
TGTGCCAGCAGTTCGCCGTGGGACATAGGGTATGGCTACACCTTC
CASSSPWDIGYGYTF
>TRBV27|few|TRBJ2-1|TRBD1
TGTGCCAGCAGTTTTAGGGGGACAGGGAGGAGAAATGAGCAGTTCTTC
CASSFRGTGRRNEQFF
>TRBV20-1|-|TRBJ2-7|-
TGCAGTGCTAGGAACTCGTTCAACTACGAGCAGTACTTC
CSARNSFNYEQYF
>TRBV6-5|few|TRBJ2-7|-
TGTGCCAGCAGTTACACCGGACTACCCTACGAGCAGTACTTC
CASSYTGLPYEQYF
>TRBV10-3|-|TRBJ2-7|TRBD1
TGTGCCACGGACCGGGACAGGGGTGACGAGCAGTACTTC
CATDRDRGDEQYF
>TRBV20-1|-|TRBJ2-3|TRBD1
TGCAGTGCCCCGGACAGGGGCGGCACAGATACGCAGTATTTT
CSAPDRGGTDTQYF
>TRBV19|few|TRBJ2-5|-
TGTGCCAGTAGTATTGGAACCGGTCAAGAGACCCAGTACTTC
CASSIGTGQETQYF
>TRBV7-9|many|TRBJ2-5|-
TGTGCCAGCAGCTTAATGGCGTATCGAAAAGAGACCCAGTACTTC
CASSLMAYRKETQYF
>TRBV10-2|few|TRBJ2-1|-
TGCGCCAGCAGTCCCCAGACAGGTTACAATGAGCAGTTCTTC
CASSPQTGYNEQFF
>TRBV5-1|few|TRBJ2-6|-
TGCGCCAGCAGCTTTAGGGGCGTCTCTGGGGCCAACGTCCTGACTTTC
CASSFRGVSGANVLTF
>TRBV15|-|TRBJ2-1|-
TGTGCCACCAGCAGAGAATCGGCACGAGGTTTAGAGCAGTTCTTC
CATSRESARGLEQFF
>TRBV7-7|few|TRBJ2-1|-
TGTGCTAGCAGCTCGGGGTTTAAAGACAATGAGCAGTTCTTC
CASSSGFKDNEQFF